One T cell receptor beta chain is described in this entry. Distinct nucleotide sequences in the sample also encode this CDR3. The data derive from a study of control samples from healthy donors and cancer patients. Produced via immunoSEQ multiplex PCR; TCRdb's table is partial and in-frame only. The sample comprises roughly 450,000 clones, approximately 92% of which are singletons, and over 5.5% rests with the top ten. Germline V gene lookup returns CDR1 LGHDT and CDR2 YNNKEL (reference sequence). Trimming removed 0 bases from V and 1 base from J, with 7 bases in between. There are 16 residues in the CDR3.

The sample consisted of PBMCs. The chain carries TRBV3-1 (or the pseudogene TRBV3-2) and TRBJ2-6; no reliable D call. This TCR was recovered from a middle-aged man with head and neck cancer. The CDR3 is CASSQDLGSGANVLTF. The CDR3 nucleotides are TGTGCCAGCAGCCAAGATCTAGGGTCTGGGGCCAACGTCCTGACTTTC.